The 8 T cell receptor beta chains below all came from one sample that was sequenced in a study of blood T cells in healthy people across ages. A sample-barcoded 5' primer and a J-beta primer mix were used in a second PCR of about 6 to 12 cycles. Each CDR3 protein is one row after TCRdb ran MiXCR on the 5' RACE reads. The table has about 630,000 distinct CDR3 sequences, approximately 21% seen once; the top ten hold roughly 3.6%. Material: blood. All receptors come from a man between 65 and 85 years old in good health.

In its sample, this clonotype was seen a few times. This chain joins TRBV29-1 and TRBJ2-7; the D call may be TRBD1 or TRBD2 (6 bases each). CDR3 length: 15 amino acids. V lost 1 base, J lost 5 bases, and 18 bases lay in between. From germline, CDR1 is SQVTM and CDR2 ANQGSEA. CDR3 sequence reads: CSVEVWAGQRNEQYF. The CDR3 DNA reads as TGCAGCGTTGAAGTCTGGGCGGGACAACGGAACGAGCAGTACTTC.

Ten or more counts support this clonotype. The rearrangement links TRBV28 to TRBJ2-4, with D possibly TRBD2 on 5 matching bases. V lost 5 bases, J lost 0 bases, and 17 bases lay in between. CDR3 size: 17 residues. CDR1 is MDHEN and CDR2 is SYDVKM in the germline V gene. CDR3 in DNA: TGTGCCAGCAGTACCCCCTGGGGAGCCATAGCCAAAAACATTCAGTACTTC. It translates to CASSTPWGAIAKNIQYF.

The rearrangement uses TRBV5-1 and TRBJ2-5; 8 bases align to TRBD1. The J call may be wrong; the DNA end is better matched by TRBJ2-1. This CDR3 contains 15 residues. Germline V CDR1 and CDR2: SGHRS, YFSETQ. CDR3 nucleotide sequence: TGCGCCAGCAGCATCAGGGGGCTGGACGTGGGTGAGCAGTTCTTC. This encodes CASSIRGLDVGEQFF.

Ten or more counts support this clonotype. The chain uses TRBV6-6 and TRBJ2-5; D is perhaps TRBD1 (6 bases). Trimming left V 6 bases short and J 5 bases short, with 13 bases between. Per germline, CDR1 MNHNY and CDR2 SVGAGI (reference sequence). The CDR3 has 13 amino acids. The CDR3, as DNA: TGTGCCAGCAGCGTAGGGGGATTGGAGACCCAGTACTTC. This translates into CASSVGGLETQYF.

This clonotype appeared once. The chain couples TRBV5-1 to TRBJ2-6; D is possibly TRBD2 (6 bases). CDR1 SGHRS and CDR2 YFSETQ come from the germline V gene. The CDR3 length is 17 residues. The V gene lost 2 bases and the J gene lost 0 bases, with 12 bases spanning the gap. In DNA form, the CDR3 reads TGCGCCAGCAGCTTTGGAGGGTCGAGCTCTGGGGCCAACGTCCTGACTTTC. It is translated as CASSFGGSSSGANVLTF.

This clonotype has only a few counts. The chain employs TRBV12-3 or TRBV12-4 and TRBJ2-5, with D perhaps TRBD2 (6 bases). V lost 5 bases and J lost 6, with 13 bases in between. The CDR3 sequence is 13 residues long. In nucleotides, the CDR3 is TGTGCCAGCAGTCTCGAGGCGGGGAAGACCCAGTACTTC. Its protein product is CASSLEAGKTQYF.

The CDR3 is CASSDLITIYF. In DNA, the CDR3 is TGTGCCAGCAGTGACCTTATCACCATATATTTT. The chain couples TRBV28 to TRBJ1-3; D not resolved. The CDR3 is made up of 11 amino acids. V lost 5 bases and J 9 bases, leaving 8 bases between the germline ends. Germline V gene sequence: CDR1 MDHEN, CDR2 SYDVKM. Drawing the rest from reference TRBV28 and TRBJ1-3, the complete variable domain is DVKVTQSSRYLVKRTGEKVFLECVQDMDHENMFWYRQDPGLGLRLIYFSYDVKMKEKGDIPEGYSVSREKKERFSLILESASTNQTSMYLCASSDLITIYFGEGSWLTVV.

The V gene is TRBV28, the J gene TRBJ2-7, with 8 bases lining up with TRBD1. Trimming took 4 bases from V and 0 from J; bases not matched to a gene: 5. The germline V gene encodes CDR1 MDHEN and CDR2 SYDVKM. The CDR3 runs 15 residues. CDR3 DNA: TGTGCCAGCAGTTCGGGACAGGCGGTCTCCTACGAGCAGTACTTC. Translated: CASSSGQAVSYEQYF.